A selection of T cell receptor beta chains follows, all from one sample in a study of PD-1 blockade in mismatch repair-deficient tumors. Produced via immunoSEQ multiplex PCR; TCRdb's table is partial and in-frame only. Here the sample spans over 30,000 clones, 75% to 90% being singletons. The sample here was PBMCs, taken roughly 6 weeks after starting pembrolizumab. These receptors originate from an adult with mismatch repair-deficient cancer. Each CDR3 is given with its conserved first and last residue. Each record gives: CDR3 protein, CDR3 DNA, D gene, CDR3 length, J gene, V gene. A D gene is named only where the DNA matches it firmly.

CDR3aa: CASRSKQGRETEAFF
CDR3nt: TGTGCCAGCAGGTCTAAACAGGGAAGGGAGACTGAAGCTTTCTTT
d_gene: -
len: 15
j_gene: TRBJ1-1
v_gene: TRBV27

CDR3aa: CASSPGTGEQPQHF
CDR3nt: TGCGCCAGCAGCCCCGGGACAGGGGAACAGCCCCAGCATTTT
d_gene: TRBD1
len: 14
j_gene: TRBJ1-5
v_gene: TRBV5-1

CDR3aa: CASSLYGLNNEQFF
CDR3nt: TGTGCCAGCAGCTTGTACGGACTCAACAATGAGCAGTTCTTC
d_gene: -
len: 14
j_gene: TRBJ2-1
v_gene: TRBV7-2

CDR3aa: CAWSSGEIGTDTQYF
CDR3nt: TGTGCCTGGAGTTCAGGGGAGATCGGCACAGATACGCAGTATTTT
d_gene: -
len: 15
j_gene: TRBJ2-3
v_gene: TRBV30

CDR3aa: CASSMGQGARETQYF
CDR3nt: TGTGCCAGCAGCATGGGACAGGGGGCGAGGGAGACCCAGTACTTC
d_gene: TRBD1
len: 15
j_gene: TRBJ2-5
v_gene: TRBV6-1

CDR3aa: CASSQQSVGRGNNEQFF
CDR3nt: TGCGCCAGCAGCCAGCAATCCGTGGGGAGGGGAAACAATGAGCAGTTCTTC
d_gene: TRBD2
len: 17
j_gene: TRBJ2-1
v_gene: TRBV5-1

CDR3aa: CSLVPLTEAFF
CDR3nt: TGCAGCCTTGTTCCCTTAACTGAAGCTTTCTTT
d_gene: -
len: 11
j_gene: TRBJ1-1
v_gene: TRBV20-1

CDR3aa: CASSQDLGSSYNEQFF
CDR3nt: TGTGCCAGCAGCCAAGATTTGGGGAGCTCCTACAATGAGCAGTTCTTC
d_gene: -
len: 16
j_gene: TRBJ2-1
v_gene: TRBV14

CDR3aa: CASSRQGEVSKEKLFF
CDR3nt: TGTGCCAGCAGCCGACAGGGGGAGGTGTCTAAGGAAAAACTGTTTTTT
d_gene: TRBD1
len: 16
j_gene: TRBJ1-4
v_gene: TRBV7-2

CDR3aa: CASSFSVGAIVYEQYF
CDR3nt: TGTGCCAGCAGTTTCTCCGTGGGGGCTATCGTCTACGAGCAGTACTTC
d_gene: -
len: 16
j_gene: TRBJ2-7
v_gene: TRBV27

CDR3aa: CASSQGPGAGVAGELFF
CDR3nt: TGTGCCAGCAGCCAGGGGCCCGGGGCAGGGGTCGCCGGGGAGCTGTTTTTT
d_gene: -
len: 17
j_gene: TRBJ2-2
v_gene: TRBV14

CDR3aa: CASSARRGGASGWNEQFF
CDR3nt: TGTGCCAGCAGCGCCCGACGGGGGGGGGCTAGCGGGTGGAATGAGCAGTTCTTC
d_gene: TRBD2
len: 18
j_gene: TRBJ2-1
v_gene: TRBV9

CDR3aa: CASSLAIRGIAALRDTQYF
CDR3nt: TGTGCCAGCAGCTTAGCGATTAGGGGAATAGCGGCTTTGCGGGATACGCAGTATTTT
d_gene: -
len: 19
j_gene: TRBJ2-3
v_gene: TRBV7-9